Many counts were recorded for the clone carrying this TCR beta chain. CDR3 length: 17 residues. Germline CDR1 and CDR2: SGHTA and FQGNSA. The V gene end was trimmed by 7 bases and the J gene end by 3 bases; junction bases not matched to a gene: 11. Via MiXCR, TCRdb re-called the RT-PCR reads, giving one row per CDR3 protein. There are about 680,000 distinct CDR3 sequences in the sample; 12% to 15% occur only once, and 3.6% lies in the top ten. The sample consisted of memory CD4+ T cells from blood. V gene TRBV7-2 combines with J gene TRBJ2-1; 11 nucleotides line up with TRBD2. This TCR derives from a female donor in good health, serving as a healthy control. The CDR3 DNA follows: TGTGCCAGCATCTACCATAGCGGGAGGGCTCTCTACAATGAGCAGTTCTTC. This sequence encodes CASIYHSGRALYNEQFF.